The rows below give T cell receptor beta chains drawn from one sample of a study of radiotherapy plus CTLA-4 blockade in lung cancer. Some clones are missing from TCRdb's copy, which holds only in-frame ones; the method was immunoSEQ multiplex PCR. The sample has roughly 86,000 clones; under 85% are singletons. Sample: peripheral blood, taken from a patient treated with radiotherapy plus ipilimumab. Source of these receptors: a human donor with non-small cell lung cancer who had stable disease on radiotherapy plus ipilimumab. The CDR3 runs from the conserved cysteine through the conserved F or W. Each record gives: CDR3 DNA, CDR3 protein, V gene, clone size, J gene, D gene. The D gene is left open where the match is weak. Only part of the rows carry a size: once, few, many, or a class if the clone is expanded.

TGTGCCAGCAGCCAGGTCCCTAGCGGGAATGCCGGGGAGCTGTTTTTT CASSQVPSGNAGELFF TRBV14 . TRBJ2-2 TRBD2
TGCGCCAGCAGCTTGGGGGGAGAAGGCATTCAGTACTTC CASSLGGEGIQYF TRBV5-1 once TRBJ2-4 .
TGTGCCAGCACTTCAAGGACAGGGGAGGTTAACTATGGCTACACCTTC CASTSRTGEVNYGYTF TRBV28 few TRBJ1-2 TRBD1
TGTGCCAGTAGTGCCCCCGGGACAGGGGCCTACGAGCAGTACTTC CASSAPGTGAYEQYF TRBV19 few TRBJ2-7 TRBD1
TGTGCCAGCAGTTTAGACGTGGCTTCACCCCTCCACTTT CASSLDVASPLHF TRBV28 . TRBJ1-6 .
TGTGCCAGCAGCCCTACCGGGTCGGGGGACACCGGGGAGCTGTTTTTT CASSPTGSGDTGELFF TRBV5-4 . TRBJ2-2 .
TGTGCCAGCAGTTCCGGGACCGCCTTTGGTACTGAAGCTTTCTTT CASSSGTAFGTEAFF TRBV2 once TRBJ1-1 .
TGTGCCAGCAGCCAACCACTAGCGAGGACCGGGGAGCTGTTTTTT CASSQPLARTGELFF TRBV6-6 . TRBJ2-2 TRBD2
TGTGCCAGCAGCGCACGGACAGGGGCCTATAATTCACCCCTCCACTTT CASSARTGAYNSPLHF TRBV7-2 . TRBJ1-6 TRBD1
TGTGCCAGCAGCCACAGGACTAGCGGAAGCACAGATACGCAGTATTTT CASSHRTSGSTDTQYF TRBV5-4 . TRBJ2-3 TRBD2
TGTGCCAGCAGCTTATTAGGATACGAGCAGTACTTC CASSLLGYEQYF TRBV7-9 . TRBJ2-7 .
TGCGCCAGCAGCCAAGGGTTCAGGGAAGAGACCCAGTACTTC CASSQGFREETQYF TRBV4-1 . TRBJ2-5 .
TGTGCCAGCAGCCCCATCCAGGGGGCACATGAGCAGTTCTTC CASSPIQGAHEQFF TRBV7-8 . TRBJ2-1 TRBD1
TGTGCCAGCAGTGAACCGGGACGTAGCTCCTACGAGCAGTACTTC CASSEPGRSSYEQYF TRBV6-1 . TRBJ2-7 .
TGCGCCAGCAGCACACAAGGGGCCGGCATGAACACTGAAGCTTTCTTT CASSTQGAGMNTEAFF TRBV5-1 . TRBJ1-1 .
TGCGCCAGCAGCATCGGGACAGAGGGGACCCAGTACTTC CASSIGTEGTQYF TRBV5-1 once TRBJ2-5 TRBD1
TGTGCCAGCAGCACCCCCGGGGCGGGGGGTAGCCCAGATACGCAGTATTTT CASSTPGAGGSPDTQYF TRBV9 . TRBJ2-3 TRBD2
TGTGCCATCAGTGAGTCTGTCAGCAAGAACACTGAAGCTTTCTTT CAISESVSKNTEAFF TRBV10-3 . TRBJ1-1 .
TGTGCCAGCAGCGTACTAGCGGGGGGCCGCTACGAGCAGTACTTC CASSVLAGGRYEQYF TRBV9 . TRBJ2-7 TRBD2
TGTGCCAGTGCGAACCCTGGGGGAGAGACCCAGTACTTC CASANPGGETQYF TRBV6-1 . TRBJ2-5 .
TGTGCCAGCAGTCATGGGACAGCGGCAATGAACACTGAAGCTTTCTTT CASSHGTAAMNTEAFF TRBV28 . TRBJ1-1 TRBD1
TGTGCCAGCAGGGAAGGAAACACCATATATTTT CASREGNTIYF TRBV2 . TRBJ1-3 .
TGTGCCAGCAGACCCGACAGGGGAACCTACGAGCAGTACTTC CASRPDRGTYEQYF TRBV6-5 . TRBJ2-7 TRBD1
TGTGCCAGCAGCTTATCGGCAGCGAAAGGAGGCGAGCAGTACTTC CASSLSAAKGGEQYF TRBV7-8 . TRBJ2-7 .
TGTGCCAGCAGTGAAGTCGGGGGCTCCTACAATGAGCAGTTCTTC CASSEVGGSYNEQFF TRBV6-1 . TRBJ2-1 .
TGTGCCAGCAGCGTAGATGGGACGGCTAGGGGAGCCCAGCATTTT CASSVDGTARGAQHF TRBV9 . TRBJ1-5 .
TGTGCCAGCAGTTTAGATCGGGAATCCTACAATGAGCAGTTCTTC CASSLDRESYNEQFF TRBV27 . TRBJ2-1 .
TGTGCCAGTAGTATACGGGGGGCGCGGGGCACCGGGGAGCTGTTTTTT CASSIRGARGTGELFF TRBV19 . TRBJ2-2 .
TGTGCCAGCAGCCCGGGACCCCTCTCTGGAAACACCATATATTTT CASSPGPLSGNTIYF TRBV7-8 . TRBJ1-3 .
TGCAGTCCGACGAGGGGGGAGCAGTTCTTC CSPTRGEQFF TRBV20-1 . TRBJ2-1 .
TGTGCCAGCAGCTTAGTTTTCAACGGGGGGTTGGGCTATGGCTACACCTTC CASSLVFNGGLGYGYTF TRBV11-2 . TRBJ1-2 .
TGTGCCATCAGGCAGGGGGCGATCGAGCAGTACTTC CAIRQGAIEQYF TRBV10-3 few TRBJ2-7 TRBD1
TGCGCCAGCAGCCAAGGGGACAGGGACTATGGCTACACCTTC CASSQGDRDYGYTF TRBV4-1 . TRBJ1-2 TRBD1
TGTGCCAGCAGCGTAAATCAGGGGGCTGGAAACACCATATATTTT CASSVNQGAGNTIYF TRBV9 . TRBJ1-3 TRBD1
TGCGCCAGCAGCTTGGACCCCATCGGACGATCCAATTCACCCCTCCACTTT CASSLDPIGRSNSPLHF TRBV5-1 . TRBJ1-6 .
TGTGCCAGCAGCTTGGAGGGGTACGGGGAGCTGTTTTTT CASSLEGYGELFF TRBV7-2 . TRBJ2-2 .
TGTGCCAGCAGCCGAGCACTAGAGAGCTCCTATAATTCACCCCTCCACTTT CASSRALESSYNSPLHF TRBV7-2 . TRBJ1-6 .
TGTGCCAGCAAGTATGCCGGGACAGGGAACACAGATACGCAGTATTTT CASKYAGTGNTDTQYF TRBV28 . TRBJ2-3 TRBD1
TGTGCCAGTAGATGGGACAGGGGCAATCAGCCCCAGCATTTT CASRWDRGNQPQHF TRBV19 . TRBJ1-5 TRBD1
TGTGCCAGCTCTTTAGGGGCTAGCACAGATACGCAGTATTTT CASSLGASTDTQYF TRBV27 . TRBJ2-3 .
TGTGCCAGCAGCGTAGATGTACCGACTAGCGGGAGAGGCTACAATGAGCAGTTCTTC CASSVDVPTSGRGYNEQFF TRBV9 . TRBJ2-1 TRBD2
TGTGCCAGCAGCTTCGGACTGATAGAGACCCAGTACTTC CASSFGLIETQYF TRBV7-2 . TRBJ2-5 .
TGTGCCAGCAGTTTATCAGGGTCCCTAAGCTCCTACGAGCAGTACTTC CASSLSGSLSSYEQYF TRBV28 . TRBJ2-7 .
TGTGCCAGCAGCTCCCGGACAGGGGATATTCAGTACTTC CASSSRTGDIQYF TRBV7-9 . TRBJ2-4 TRBD1
TGTGCCAGCAGCGTAGTGGACGGGAACACTGAAGCTTTCTTT CASSVVDGNTEAFF TRBV9 once TRBJ1-1 .